This TCR beta chain originates from a study of OX40 agonist ivuxolimab in advanced cancers. Study as a whole: Six ivuxolimab dose levels, 0.01 to 10 mg/kg, were given intravenously every 2 weeks. Eligibility rules accepted prior anti-PD-1, anti-PD-L1 or anti-CTLA-4 therapy, and approximately 40% had some.

Sequencing was performed with immunoSEQ multiplex PCR; in TCRdb, only in-frame clones are kept and a portion is missing. Among under 70,000 clones listed, 80% to 90% were seen once. Exclusion of a patient followed from autoimmune disease history or systemic immunosuppression. V shed 5 bases and J 1 base; nucleotides not matched to a gene: 6. The CDR3 runs 15 residues. From germline, CDR1 is MNHNS and CDR2 SASEGT. Notes on the study in general: Low normalized T-cell clonal expansion was additionally recorded for some nonresponders.

Comment on this clone: As yet, its antigen is unknown.

The material was CD4+ or CD8+ T cells sorted from blood, obtained in a trial of the OX40 agonist ivuxolimab. The V and J genes are TRBV6-1 and TRBJ2-5; 8 bases line up with TRBD1. The sequence came from an adult with an advanced solid tumor such as melanoma, head and neck, liver or kidney cancer. The CDR3 nucleotides are TGTGCCAGCAGTCCTATGGGACAGGTCCAAGAGACCCAGTACTTC. It codes for CASSPMGQVQETQYF.